Listed below are T cell receptor beta chains from one sample, sequenced in a study of spatial heterogeneity in lung cancer. TCRdb redid the calling of the 5' RACE reads with MiXCR, one entry per CDR3 protein. The sample lists 20,000 to 30,000 distinct CDR3 sequences, 5.5% to 7% seen once, with around 21% in the top ten. Material: PBMCs, obtained at follow-up. The receptors come from a male donor with early-stage non-small cell lung cancer. The CDR3 runs from the conserved cysteine through the conserved F or W. The D gene is left open where the match is weak. Expanded clones get a size class; other rows say once, few or many, or leave the size out.

v_gene: TRBV12-3/TRBV12-4
abundance: many
j_gene: TRBJ1-1
d_gene: -
CDR3aa: CAGGRADTEAFF
CDR3nt: TGTGCCGGGGGGAGGGCCGACACTGAAGCTTTCTTT

v_gene: TRBV20-1
abundance: many
j_gene: TRBJ2-3
d_gene: -
CDR3aa: CSARVRHPGTYTDTQYF
CDR3nt: TGCAGTGCTAGAGTTCGCCACCCCGGGACCTACACAGATACGCAGTATTTT

v_gene: TRBV11-2
abundance: many
j_gene: TRBJ2-5
d_gene: TRBD1
CDR3aa: CASSRTGAGLIWGDQYF
CDR3nt: TGTGCCAGCAGCCGGACAGGGGCCGGACTGATTTGGGGGGACCAGTACTTC

v_gene: TRBV6-5
abundance: many
j_gene: TRBJ1-2
d_gene: TRBD1
CDR3aa: CASRRVGTGGYGYTF
CDR3nt: TGTGCCAGCAGACGTGTTGGGACAGGGGGCTATGGCTACACCTTC

v_gene: TRBV27
abundance: many
j_gene: TRBJ1-1
d_gene: -
CDR3aa: CASSLQGLDGEAFF
CDR3nt: TGTGCCAGCAGTTTACAGGGGTTAGACGGTGAAGCTTTCTTT

v_gene: TRBV7-9
abundance: -
j_gene: TRBJ1-6
d_gene: -
CDR3aa: CASSLEQYNSPLHF
CDR3nt: TGTGCCAGCAGCTTAGAACAGTATAATTCACCCCTCCACTTT

v_gene: TRBV4-3
abundance: many
j_gene: TRBJ1-4
d_gene: -
CDR3aa: CASSQLGGGTNEKLFF
CDR3nt: TGCGCCAGCAGCCAGCTCGGCGGCGGAACTAATGAAAAACTGTTTTTT

v_gene: TRBV5-1
abundance: few
j_gene: TRBJ2-3
d_gene: -
CDR3aa: CASSLSLAPDTQYF
CDR3nt: TGCGCCAGCAGCTTGTCCCTAGCCCCCGATACGCAGTATTTT

v_gene: TRBV5-1
abundance: many
j_gene: TRBJ1-1
d_gene: -
CDR3aa: CASSLVLQPNTEAFF
CDR3nt: TGCGCCAGCAGCTTGGTGTTGCAGCCAAACACTGAAGCTTTCTTT

v_gene: TRBV27
abundance: many
j_gene: TRBJ1-1
d_gene: -
CDR3aa: CASSFLRQEDEAFF
CDR3nt: TGTGCCAGCAGTTTCCTCAGACAGGAGGATGAAGCTTTCTTT

v_gene: TRBV12-3/TRBV12-4
abundance: many
j_gene: TRBJ2-1
d_gene: TRBD2
CDR3aa: CASSFGLAEVREQFF
CDR3nt: TGTGCCAGCAGTTTCGGACTAGCGGAGGTTCGGGAGCAGTTCTTC

v_gene: TRBV18
abundance: many
j_gene: TRBJ1-5
d_gene: TRBD1
CDR3aa: CASSFTGGPNNQPQHF
CDR3nt: TGTGCCAGCTCCTTTACAGGGGGCCCTAACAATCAGCCCCAGCATTTT

v_gene: TRBV6-2/TRBV6-3
abundance: many
j_gene: TRBJ2-1
d_gene: -
CDR3aa: CASSYASSVNEQFF
CDR3nt: TGTGCCAGCAGTTACGCTTCAAGTGTCAATGAGCAGTTCTTC

v_gene: TRBV6-6
abundance: -
j_gene: TRBJ2-7
d_gene: TRBD1
CDR3aa: CASTGQGVYEQYF
CDR3nt: TGTGCCAGCACAGGACAGGGTGTCTACGAGCAGTACTTC

v_gene: TRBV7-9
abundance: many
j_gene: TRBJ1-4
d_gene: -
CDR3aa: CASSLGQGGEKLFF
CDR3nt: TGTGCCAGCAGCTTAGGGCAGGGAGGTGAAAAACTGTTTTTT

v_gene: TRBV29-1
abundance: many
j_gene: TRBJ2-1
d_gene: -
CDR3aa: CSVEDQYRRDEQFF
CDR3nt: TGCAGCGTTGAAGATCAGTATAGGAGAGATGAGCAGTTCTTC

v_gene: TRBV20-1
abundance: many
j_gene: TRBJ2-2
d_gene: -
CDR3aa: CSAISVGDHGELFF
CDR3nt: TGCAGTGCTATCAGCGTAGGGGACCACGGGGAGCTGTTTTTT

v_gene: TRBV6-5
abundance: -
j_gene: TRBJ1-2
d_gene: -
CDR3aa: CASSDGIYGYTF
CDR3nt: TGTGCCAGCAGTGACGGGATCTATGGCTACACCTTC

v_gene: TRBV20-1
abundance: few
j_gene: TRBJ2-1
d_gene: TRBD2
CDR3aa: CSARPGTSASEQFF
CDR3nt: TGCAGTGCTAGACCCGGGACTAGCGCCAGTGAGCAGTTCTTC

v_gene: TRBV18
abundance: few
j_gene: TRBJ1-2
d_gene: TRBD1
CDR3aa: CASSQDRDYGYTF
CDR3nt: TGTGCCAGCTCCCAGGACAGGGACTATGGCTACACCTTC

v_gene: TRBV18
abundance: many
j_gene: TRBJ1-2
d_gene: -
CDR3aa: CASSPSEGRGYTF
CDR3nt: TGTGCCAGCTCACCTTCGGAAGGGCGCGGCTACACCTTC

v_gene: TRBV24-1
abundance: -
j_gene: TRBJ2-1
d_gene: TRBD2
CDR3aa: CATSDLKAGEYGEQLF
CDR3nt: TGTGCCACCAGTGATTTAAAAGCGGGAGAGTACGGTGAGCAGCTCTTC

v_gene: TRBV2
abundance: many
j_gene: TRBJ1-1
d_gene: TRBD1
CDR3aa: CASRRPGQRGTEAFF
CDR3nt: TGTGCCAGCAGACGACCGGGACAGAGGGGGACTGAAGCTTTCTTT

v_gene: TRBV7-9
abundance: many
j_gene: TRBJ2-2
d_gene: -
CDR3aa: CASSPDYLTGGELFF
CDR3nt: TGTGCCAGCAGCCCGGACTACCTCACAGGCGGGGAGCTGTTTTTT

v_gene: TRBV5-1
abundance: many
j_gene: TRBJ1-4
d_gene: -
CDR3aa: CASSTTVWGTNEKLFF
CDR3nt: TGCGCCAGCAGTACCACCGTTTGGGGGACTAATGAAAAACTGTTTTTT

v_gene: TRBV4-3
abundance: many
j_gene: TRBJ1-1
d_gene: -
CDR3aa: CASSREGDTEAFF
CDR3nt: TGCGCCAGCAGCCGCGAGGGGGACACTGAAGCTTTCTTT

v_gene: TRBV20-1
abundance: -
j_gene: TRBJ1-2
d_gene: -
CDR3aa: CSANGDNYGYTF
CDR3nt: TGCAGTGCTAACGGAGATAACTATGGCTACACCTTC

v_gene: TRBV4-3
abundance: few
j_gene: TRBJ2-5
d_gene: TRBD2
CDR3aa: CASSQERGGQETQYF
CDR3nt: TGCGCCAGCAGCCAAGAGCGGGGGGGCCAAGAGACCCAGTACTTC

v_gene: TRBV7-3
abundance: many
j_gene: TRBJ2-1
d_gene: TRBD2
CDR3aa: CASSLIAGGDNEQFF
CDR3nt: TGTGCCAGCAGCTTAATTGCGGGAGGTGACAATGAGCAGTTCTTC

v_gene: TRBV2
abundance: many
j_gene: TRBJ1-1
d_gene: -
CDR3aa: CASSVRLNTEAFF
CDR3nt: TGTGCCAGCAGTGTCCGGTTGAACACTGAAGCTTTCTTT

v_gene: TRBV6-2/TRBV6-3
abundance: many
j_gene: TRBJ2-1
d_gene: TRBD2
CDR3aa: CASSYSGGPREQFF
CDR3nt: TGTGCCAGCAGTTACTCGGGAGGGCCGAGGGAGCAGTTCTTC

v_gene: TRBV5-6
abundance: many
j_gene: TRBJ1-2
d_gene: -
CDR3aa: CASTGDSYGYTF
CDR3nt: TGTGCCAGCACAGGGGATAGCTATGGCTACACCTTC

v_gene: TRBV7-9
abundance: -
j_gene: TRBJ1-1
d_gene: TRBD1
CDR3aa: CVSSGQRNTEAFF
CDR3nt: TGTGTCAGCTCGGGACAGAGAAACACTGAAGCTTTCTTT

v_gene: TRBV7-8
abundance: few
j_gene: TRBJ1-1
d_gene: -
CDR3aa: CASSPNAEAFF
CDR3nt: TGTGCCAGCAGCCCCAACGCTGAAGCTTTCTTT

v_gene: TRBV20-1
abundance: many
j_gene: TRBJ2-1
d_gene: -
CDR3aa: CSARVAGAYNEQFF
CDR3nt: TGCAGTGCTAGAGTCGCGGGGGCTTACAATGAGCAGTTCTTC

v_gene: TRBV4-1
abundance: medium-sized
j_gene: TRBJ2-3
d_gene: -
CDR3aa: CASSQVEGGTQYF
CDR3nt: TGCGCCAGCAGCCAAGTGGAAGGGGGTACGCAGTATTTT

v_gene: TRBV2
abundance: -
j_gene: TRBJ1-2
d_gene: -
CDR3aa: CASSERGQADYGYTF
CDR3nt: TGTGCCAGCAGTGAACGGGGCCAGGCCGACTATGGCTACACCTTC

v_gene: TRBV7-2
abundance: many
j_gene: TRBJ2-5
d_gene: TRBD2
CDR3aa: CASSSSLGGVETQYF
CDR3nt: TGTGCCAGCAGTTCGAGTCTGGGGGGGGTTGAGACCCAGTACTTC

v_gene: TRBV25-1
abundance: -
j_gene: TRBJ2-1
d_gene: -
CDR3aa: CASSEGWGTMNEQFF
CDR3nt: TGTGCCAGCAGTGAGGGTTGGGGTACAATGAATGAGCAGTTCTTC

v_gene: TRBV4-1
abundance: many
j_gene: TRBJ2-7
d_gene: -
CDR3aa: CASSQLGSSYEQYF
CDR3nt: TGCGCCAGCAGCCAATTAGGGAGCTCCTACGAGCAGTACTTC

v_gene: TRBV20-1
abundance: few
j_gene: TRBJ2-3
d_gene: TRBD1
CDR3aa: CSATGANHTDTQYF
CDR3nt: TGCAGTGCGACAGGGGCGAATCACACAGATACGCAGTATTTT

v_gene: TRBV6-5
abundance: many
j_gene: TRBJ2-7
d_gene: TRBD1
CDR3aa: CASSYSRGLVNEQYF
CDR3nt: TGTGCCAGCAGTTACTCCAGGGGGCTGGTGAACGAGCAGTACTTC

v_gene: TRBV28
abundance: many
j_gene: TRBJ1-2
d_gene: -
CDR3aa: CASSVRTNYGYTF
CDR3nt: TGTGCCAGCAGTGTCAGAACTAACTATGGCTACACCTTC

v_gene: TRBV20-1
abundance: many
j_gene: TRBJ1-1
d_gene: -
CDR3aa: CSARVRWDTEAFF
CDR3nt: TGCAGTGCTAGAGTTCGGTGGGACACTGAAGCTTTCTTT

v_gene: TRBV25-1
abundance: -
j_gene: TRBJ2-1
d_gene: TRBD2
CDR3aa: CASSAPSGDNEQFF
CDR3nt: TGTGCCAGCAGTGCTCCTAGCGGGGACAATGAGCAGTTCTTC

v_gene: TRBV20-1
abundance: few
j_gene: TRBJ2-1
d_gene: TRBD2
CDR3aa: CSASPPSGRKNEQFF
CDR3nt: TGCAGTGCTAGTCCTCCTAGCGGGAGGAAAAATGAGCAGTTCTTC

v_gene: TRBV9
abundance: many
j_gene: TRBJ2-7
d_gene: TRBD2
CDR3aa: CASSVDGRYEQYF
CDR3nt: TGTGCCAGCAGCGTAGACGGGAGGTACGAGCAGTACTTC

v_gene: TRBV7-9
abundance: many
j_gene: TRBJ2-5
d_gene: -
CDR3aa: CASSPNVQETQYF
CDR3nt: TGTGCCAGCAGCCCAAACGTCCAAGAGACCCAGTACTTC

v_gene: TRBV12-3/TRBV12-4
abundance: few
j_gene: TRBJ1-1
d_gene: -
CDR3aa: CASSLVSGNTEAFF
CDR3nt: TGTGCCAGCAGTTTAGTATCAGGTAACACTGAAGCTTTCTTT

v_gene: TRBV28
abundance: -
j_gene: TRBJ2-5
d_gene: TRBD2
CDR3aa: CASSLRGGTETQYF
CDR3nt: TGTGCCAGCAGTTTACGGGGGGGGACAGAGACCCAGTACTTC

v_gene: TRBV6-5
abundance: -
j_gene: TRBJ1-1
d_gene: -
CDR3aa: CASRLRVGWTEAFF
CDR3nt: TGTGCCAGCAGGCTCAGGGTCGGGTGGACTGAAGCTTTCTTT